Described below is a single T cell receptor (beta chain) sequence and its context. This specimen belongs to a study of blood T cell repertoires in COVID-19. This table comes from immunoSEQ multiplex PCR, and its TCRdb copy is limited to in-frame clones, with some not included. The table has around 700,000 clones, about nine tenths seen once. CDR1 and CDR2 (germline): MDHEN, SYDVKM. V trimming: 3 bases; J trimming: 4 bases; junction bases outside the gene matches: 4. This CDR3 has 15 residues. This chain joins TRBV28 and TRBJ1-5, with 9 bases aligning to TRBD1. Specimen: peripheral blood. This receptor was obtained from a young woman with acute or convalescent COVID-19. The CDR3 is CASSFSGQGNQPQHF. The CDR3 region has the DNA TGTGCCAGCAGTTTCTCGGGACAGGGAAATCAGCCCCAGCATTTT.